This T cell receptor beta chain was recorded in a study of shared clonotypes between healthy human individuals. Regarding the study as a whole: Rarefaction showed sorted-subset sequencing was incomplete despite large depth.

This clone is a singleton in its sample. Its antigen is as yet unknown. CDR3 length: 16 residues. Germline V CDR1 and CDR2: MDHEN, SYDVKM. Sequencing was performed with immunoSEQ multiplex PCR; in TCRdb, only in-frame clones are kept and a portion is missing. Found here are roughly 2,500,000 clones, 80% to 95% of them singletons; the top ten hold roughly 0.36%. The material sequenced was naive CD4+ T cells from PBMCs. The subset here: CD45RA+ positively selected. This sequence joins TRBV28 and TRBJ2-5, with 9 positions matching TRBD2. TRBJ2-7 explains the end of the DNA better; the J call may be wrong. This TCR derives from a man between 18 and 29 years old in good health. Some clones in this sample may be carry-over from other donors' samples. DNA of the CDR3: TGTGCCAGCAGCCGTGACCGCGGGACTAGCTTTGCCGAGCAGTACTTC. This translates into CASSRDRGTSFAEQYF.